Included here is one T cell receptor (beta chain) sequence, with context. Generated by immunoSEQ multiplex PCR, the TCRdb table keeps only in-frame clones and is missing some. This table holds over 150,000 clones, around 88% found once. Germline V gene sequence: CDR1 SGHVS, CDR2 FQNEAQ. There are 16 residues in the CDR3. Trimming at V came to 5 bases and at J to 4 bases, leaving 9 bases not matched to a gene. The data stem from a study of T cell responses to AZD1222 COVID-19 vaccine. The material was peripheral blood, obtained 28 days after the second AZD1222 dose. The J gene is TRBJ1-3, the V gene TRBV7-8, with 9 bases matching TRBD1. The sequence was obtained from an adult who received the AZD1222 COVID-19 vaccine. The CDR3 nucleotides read TGTGCCAGCAGCCCCGGGACAGGGACGGGAGGAAACACCATATATTTT. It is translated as CASSPGTGTGGNTIYF.